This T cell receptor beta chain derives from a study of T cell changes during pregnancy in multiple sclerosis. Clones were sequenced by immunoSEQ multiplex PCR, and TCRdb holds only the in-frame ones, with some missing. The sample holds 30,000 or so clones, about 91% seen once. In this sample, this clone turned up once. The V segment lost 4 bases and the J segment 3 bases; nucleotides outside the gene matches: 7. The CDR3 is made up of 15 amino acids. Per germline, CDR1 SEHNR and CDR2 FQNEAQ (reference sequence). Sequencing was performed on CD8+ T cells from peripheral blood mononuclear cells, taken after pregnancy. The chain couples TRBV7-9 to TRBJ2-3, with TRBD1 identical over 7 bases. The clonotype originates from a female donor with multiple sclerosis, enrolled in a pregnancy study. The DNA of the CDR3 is TGTGCCAGCAGCTCCAGGGACAGTGGGACAGATACGCAGTATTTT. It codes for CASSSRDSGTDTQYF.